Below, one T cell receptor (beta chain) is given with its context. Its antigen is unknown. The sample is drawn from a study of T-cell memory formation after mild COVID-19. Study results and limitations: CD4+ contracting clones lay mainly in CM and EM, CD8+ ones in EMRA.

The germline V gene encodes CDR1 LNHDA and CDR2 SQIVND (reference sequence). The CDR3 extends over 14 amino acids. V gave up 3 bases and J gave up 7 bases; unmatched junction bases: 6. MiXCR, applied by TCRdb to the 5' RACE reads, yields one record per CDR3 protein. The sample carries about 200,000 distinct CDR3 sequences, 9.5% recorded once. Source material: PBMCs or a T cell subset sorted from them (not recorded which). This sequence was found in a young man who had mild COVID-19 (a few samples of this study predate the infection). Cell type and time point are not known. This rearrangement joins TRBV19 to TRBJ1-1; the match to TRBD1 covers 9 bases. The CDR3 region has the DNA TGTGCCAGTAGTATTAACAGGGGGCGCAATGAAGCTTTCTTT. It is translated as CASSINRGRNEAFF.